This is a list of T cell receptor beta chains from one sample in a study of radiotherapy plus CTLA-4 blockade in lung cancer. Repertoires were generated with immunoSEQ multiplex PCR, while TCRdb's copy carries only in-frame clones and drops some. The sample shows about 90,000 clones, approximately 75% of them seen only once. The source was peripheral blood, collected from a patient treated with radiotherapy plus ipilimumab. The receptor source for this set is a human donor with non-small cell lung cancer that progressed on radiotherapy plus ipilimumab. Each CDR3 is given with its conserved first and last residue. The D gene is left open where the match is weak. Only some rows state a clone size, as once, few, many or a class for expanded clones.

CDR3aa: CASSPGTGSYNEQFF; CDR3nt: TGCGCCAGCAGCCCGGGCACTGGTTCCTACAATGAGCAGTTCTTC; d_gene: .; v_gene: TRBV5-1; abundance: once; len: 15; j_gene: TRBJ2-1
CDR3aa: CASSYGDRYEKLFF; CDR3nt: TGTGCCAGCAGTTACGGGGACAGATATGAAAAACTGTTTTTT; d_gene: TRBD1; v_gene: TRBV6-6; abundance: few; len: 14; j_gene: TRBJ1-4
CDR3aa: CASSVVGGDTEAFF; CDR3nt: TGTGCCAGCAGCGTAGTGGGGGGGGACACTGAAGCTTTCTTT; d_gene: .; v_gene: TRBV9; abundance: .; len: 14; j_gene: TRBJ1-1
CDR3aa: CATSWDMKRNQPQHF; CDR3nt: TGTGCCACCAGCTGGGACATGAAGCGCAATCAGCCCCAGCATTTT; d_gene: .; v_gene: TRBV15; abundance: .; len: 15; j_gene: TRBJ1-5
CDR3aa: CASSLRAELAKNIQYF; CDR3nt: TGTGCCAGCAGTTTACGAGCGGAGCTAGCCAAAAACATTCAGTACTTC; d_gene: .; v_gene: TRBV28; abundance: .; len: 16; j_gene: TRBJ2-4
CDR3aa: CASSLSGAGNTEAFF; CDR3nt: TGCGCCAGCAGCTTGTCCGGGGCCGGGAACACTGAAGCTTTCTTT; d_gene: .; v_gene: TRBV5-1; abundance: .; len: 15; j_gene: TRBJ1-1
CDR3aa: CASKRTGGEGTQYF; CDR3nt: TGTGCCAGCAAGAGGACAGGGGGCGAGGGGACCCAGTACTTC; d_gene: TRBD1; v_gene: TRBV2; abundance: few; len: 14; j_gene: TRBJ2-5
CDR3aa: CASSLVGSYGYTF; CDR3nt: TGTGCCAGCAGCTTGGTGGGTAGCTATGGCTACACCTTC; d_gene: .; v_gene: TRBV7-9; abundance: .; len: 13; j_gene: TRBJ1-2
CDR3aa: CASTLRGQGVTF; CDR3nt: TGTGCCAGTACCCTCCGGGGGCAGGGAGTCACCTTC; d_gene: .; v_gene: TRBV19; abundance: few; len: 12; j_gene: TRBJ1-2
CDR3aa: CASSPQGAHEQYF; CDR3nt: TGCGCCAGCAGCCCCCAGGGCGCCCACGAGCAGTACTTC; d_gene: .; v_gene: TRBV4-1; abundance: few; len: 13; j_gene: TRBJ2-7
CDR3aa: CAISGAEGTGELFF; CDR3nt: TGTGCCATCAGTGGCGCCGAGGGCACCGGGGAGCTGTTTTTT; d_gene: .; v_gene: TRBV10-3; abundance: .; len: 14; j_gene: TRBJ2-2
CDR3aa: CAISESGQGGPGELFF; CDR3nt: TGTGCCATCAGTGAGTCGGGACAGGGGGGACCCGGGGAGCTGTTTTTT; d_gene: TRBD1; v_gene: TRBV10-3; abundance: .; len: 16; j_gene: TRBJ2-2
CDR3aa: CASTLPGTGELFF; CDR3nt: TGTGCCAGCACCCTGCCGGGGACCGGGGAGCTGTTTTTT; d_gene: .; v_gene: TRBV28; abundance: .; len: 13; j_gene: TRBJ2-2
CDR3aa: CASSQGDSNQPQHF; CDR3nt: TGTGCCAGCAGCCAAGGGGATAGCAATCAGCCCCAGCATTTT; d_gene: .; v_gene: TRBV7-2; abundance: .; len: 14; j_gene: TRBJ1-5
CDR3aa: CASSLRAPTYNEQFF; CDR3nt: TGTGCCAGCAGTTTAAGGGCGCCTACCTACAATGAGCAGTTCTTC; d_gene: .; v_gene: TRBV27; abundance: .; len: 15; j_gene: TRBJ2-1